A selection of T cell receptor beta chains follows, all from one sample in a study of T cell repertoires in cytomegalovirus infection. TCRdb re-called the reads with MiXCR, one entry per CDR3 protein. The sample includes a few hundred thousand distinct CDR3 sequences, around 9% of them seen just once. The material sequenced was PBMCs. These receptors came from a human donor in good health (CMV status not recorded). Some clones in this sample may be carry-over from other donors' samples. The CDR3 runs from the conserved cysteine through the conserved F or W. Fields, in order: D gene, J gene, CDR3 length, V gene, clone size, CDR3 protein, CDR3 DNA. A D gene is named only where the DNA matches it firmly. Some rows have no size entry. The others give once, few or many, or a class for an expanded clone.

TRBD2	TRBJ2-3	18	TRBV11-2	few	CASSLTRDYRGGRDTQYF	TGTGCCAGCAGCTTAACCCGGGACTACCGCGGTGGACGAGATACGCAGTATTTT
TRBD1	TRBJ2-7	14	TRBV27	many	CASRKDRVRDEQYF	TGTGCCAGCAGAAAGGACAGGGTGCGGGACGAGCAGTACTTC
TRBD1	TRBJ2-1	15	TRBV20-1	many	CSARGDRALYNEQFF	TGCAGTGCTAGAGGGGACAGGGCTCTCTACAATGAGCAGTTCTTC
NA	TRBJ2-1	13	TRBV7-8	many	CASSFGGRNEQFF	TGTGCCAGCAGCTTTGGAGGGCGGAATGAGCAGTTCTTC
TRBD1	TRBJ1-1	13	TRBV29-1	NA	CSVQNTRQGAAFF	TGCAGCGTTCAAAACACAAGACAGGGCGCAGCTTTCTTT
NA	TRBJ2-3	17	TRBV6-2/TRBV6-3	many	CASSYTGTAGPRDTQYF	TGTGCCAGCAGTTACACTGGGACAGCGGGGCCCCGAGATACGCAGTATTTT
NA	TRBJ2-7	14	TRBV20-1	few	CSATRTEASYEQYF	TGCAGTGCAACCCGGACAGAGGCTTCCTACGAGCAGTACTTC
NA	TRBJ1-6	15	TRBV7-2	many	CASSPPGTSKKPLHF	TGTGCCAGCAGCCCACCCGGGACATCGAAGAAACCCCTCCACTTT
TRBD1	TRBJ2-2	15	TRBV20-1	NA	CSAREGTGVTGELFF	TGCAGTGCTAGAGAAGGAACAGGGGTAACCGGGGAGCTGTTTTTT
NA	TRBJ1-2	12	TRBV19	many	CASERRDYGYTF	TGTGCCAGTGAACGGAGGGACTATGGCTACACCTTC
NA	TRBJ1-5	14	TRBV18	many	CASSPPGPNQPQHF	TGTGCCAGCTCACCACCAGGACCCAATCAGCCCCAGCATTTT
NA	TRBJ1-6	16	TRBV20-1	NA	CSAGLPGGSYNSPLHF	TGCAGTGCTGGGCTCCCGGGGGGCTCCTATAATTCACCCCTCCACTTT
NA	TRBJ1-2	13	TRBV30	few	CAWSADRNYGYTF	TGTGCCTGGAGTGCAGACAGAAACTATGGCTACACCTTC
TRBD2	TRBJ2-1	15	TRBV20-1	NA	CSARARGGVYNEQFF	TGCAGTGCTAGAGCTCGGGGGGGAGTCTACAATGAGCAGTTCTTC
TRBD2	TRBJ2-1	14	TRBV28	many	CASRPGGGAGEQFF	TGTGCCAGCAGACCTGGCGGGGGGGCGGGTGAGCAGTTCTTC
TRBD2	TRBJ2-7	18	TRBV7-9	once	CASSLAGASGPSRHEQYF	TGTGCCAGCAGCTTAGCGGGGGCTAGCGGGCCCTCTCGCCACGAGCAGTACTTC
NA	TRBJ2-5	14	TRBV20-1	NA	CSATSQGSQETQYF	TGCAGTGCGACTAGCCAGGGGTCCCAAGAGACCCAGTACTTC
TRBD2	TRBJ2-2	18	TRBV7-2	many	CASSLWQAGARNTGELFF	TGTGCCAGCAGCTTATGGCAAGCGGGGGCCCGGAACACCGGGGAGCTGTTTTTT
NA	TRBJ2-3	13	TRBV28	many	CASSSPPPDTQYF	TGTGCCAGCAGTTCCCCTCCCCCAGATACGCAGTATTTT
NA	TRBJ2-1	13	TRBV4-1	few	CASSQDVYNEQFF	TGCGCCAGCAGCCAAGATGTCTACAATGAGCAGTTCTTC
NA	TRBJ2-7	15	TRBV7-2	many	CASSSEGRSSYEQYF	TGTGCCAGCAGCTCCGAGGGACGCAGCTCCTACGAGCAGTACTTC
NA	TRBJ2-5	14	TRBV5-6	few	CASSLGTVGETQYF	TGTGCCAGCAGCTTGGGAACGGTCGGGGAGACCCAGTACTTC
TRBD1	TRBJ1-6	14	TRBV27	NA	CASRGQIGRSPLHF	TGTGCCAGCAGGGGACAGATTGGACGTTCACCCCTCCACTTT
NA	TRBJ2-2	15	TRBV7-2	many	CASSLAGPNTGELFF	TGTGCCAGCAGCTTAGCAGGGCCGAACACCGGGGAGCTGTTTTTT
NA	TRBJ1-6	15	TRBV12-3/TRBV12-4	many	CASSNAGTPYSPLHF	TGTGCCAGCAGCAACGCCGGGACACCTTATTCACCCCTCCACTTT
NA	TRBJ1-5	15	TRBV7-2	few	CASSLVSGGNQPQHF	TGTGCCAGCAGCTTAGTATCCGGGGGTAATCAGCCCCAGCATTTT
NA	TRBJ2-3	15	TRBV20-1	NA	CSAREKGRGVDTQYF	TGCAGTGCTAGAGAAAAAGGCAGGGGAGTAGATACGCAGTATTTT
NA	TRBJ2-1	15	TRBV6-6	NA	CASSFRSTGPNEQFF	TGTGCCAGCAGTTTTCGATCGACAGGACCGAATGAGCAGTTCTTC
NA	TRBJ1-6	15	TRBV12-3/TRBV12-4	many	CASSLEGGVHSPLHF	TGTGCCAGCAGTTTAGAGGGGGGGGTCCATTCACCCCTCCACTTT
NA	TRBJ2-7	15	TRBV5-6	many	CASNPRRGTTYEQYF	TGTGCCAGCAACCCCCGGCGGGGTACGACCTACGAGCAGTACTTC
TRBD2	TRBJ2-7	19	TRBV10-3	many	CAISEPQDSSSGHSYEQYF	TGTGCCATCAGTGAGCCCCAGGACTCGTCTAGCGGCCACTCCTACGAGCAGTACTTC
NA	TRBJ2-1	16	TRBV19	NA	CASSIYTGLGYNEQFF	TGTGCCAGTAGTATATATACAGGACTCGGCTACAATGAGCAGTTCTTC
TRBD2	TRBJ2-3	14	TRBV20-1	NA	CSALLAPSTDTQYF	TGCAGTGCTTTACTAGCGCCTAGCACAGATACGCAGTATTTT
NA	TRBJ1-1	13	TRBV2	few	CASLLSGNTEAFF	TGTGCCAGCCTGTTATCTGGGAACACTGAAGCTTTCTTT
TRBD2	TRBJ2-3	18	TRBV6-2/TRBV6-3	many	CASGPSASGRASTDTQYF	TGTGCCAGTGGTCCCTCGGCTAGCGGGAGAGCTAGCACAGATACGCAGTATTTT
TRBD1	TRBJ2-7	14	TRBV7-2	NA	CASSLDGTGYEQYF	TGTGCCAGCAGCTTAGATGGGACAGGCTACGAGCAGTACTTC
NA	TRBJ2-1	16	TRBV6-2/TRBV6-3	many	CASRDETGTASREQFF	TGTGCCAGCAGGGACGAAACCGGGACCGCATCCCGGGAGCAGTTCTTC
NA	TRBJ1-1	14	TRBV7-2	many	CASSLATLNTEAFF	TGTGCCAGCAGCTTAGCGACATTGAACACTGAAGCTTTCTTT
NA	TRBJ2-3	14	TRBV2	many	CASISRIKTDTQYF	TGTGCCAGCATAAGCAGGATAAAAACAGATACGCAGTATTTT
NA	TRBJ1-6	13	TRBV28	many	CASSPQLGAALHF	TGTGCCAGCAGTCCCCAGCTAGGGGCGGCCCTCCACTTT
TRBD1	TRBJ2-7	14	TRBV6-6	NA	CASSFGDRLGEQYF	TGTGCCAGCAGTTTTGGGGACAGGCTGGGCGAGCAGTACTTC
NA	TRBJ2-7	11	TRBV20-1	few	CSASPGREQYF	TGCAGTGCTAGCCCGGGCAGAGAGCAGTACTTC
TRBD1	TRBJ1-1	16	TRBV19	many	CASSPGTGGWNTEAFF	TGTGCCAGTAGCCCCGGGACAGGGGGCTGGAACACTGAAGCTTTCTTT
NA	TRBJ2-7	12	TRBV7-2	many	CASSPRVYEQYF	TGTGCCAGCAGCCCCCGGGTCTACGAGCAGTACTTC
TRBD2	TRBJ2-1	18	TRBV30	NA	CAWTLSGLAEPLYNEQFF	TGTGCCTGGACCCTCTCGGGACTAGCGGAGCCCCTTTACAATGAGCAGTTCTTC
NA	TRBJ1-5	13	TRBV10-2	few	CASGIGSNQPQHF	TGCGCCAGCGGCATCGGTAGCAATCAGCCCCAGCATTTT
TRBD2	TRBJ2-3	19	TRBV4-3	NA	CASSQEMRAAGASTDTQYF	TGCGCCAGCAGCCAAGAGATGAGGGCAGCGGGGGCTAGCACAGATACGCAGTATTTT
TRBD1	TRBJ2-1	16	TRBV28	many	CASSLWGPGQRDEQFF	TGTGCCAGCAGTTTATGGGGGCCGGGACAGAGGGATGAGCAGTTCTTC
NA	TRBJ2-7	13	TRBV7-8	many	CASSLRETYEQYF	TGTGCCAGCAGCTTAAGGGAAACCTACGAGCAGTACTTC
NA	TRBJ1-3	16	TRBV7-2	many	CASSPAQGLRGNTIYF	TGTGCCAGCAGCCCCGCACAGGGTTTAAGGGGAAACACCATATATTTT
NA	TRBJ2-7	14	TRBV7-2	many	CASSFTGPPYEQYF	TGTGCCAGCAGCTTTACAGGGCCTCCCTACGAGCAGTACTTC
NA	TRBJ2-7	12	TRBV6-5	NA	CASSIQGGEQYF	TGTGCCAGCAGTATCCAGGGGGGTGAGCAGTACTTC
NA	TRBJ1-1	16	TRBV5-6	NA	CASSLGPWVMTTEAFF	TGTGCCAGCAGCTTGGGCCCTTGGGTGATGACCACTGAAGCTTTCTTT
NA	TRBJ1-4	13	TRBV28	few	CASSFKGGEKLFF	TGTGCCAGCAGTTTTAAAGGTGGGGAAAAACTGTTTTTT
NA	TRBJ1-1	15	TRBV7-2	many	CASSPPTGTHYEAFF	TGTGCCAGCAGCCCGCCGACCGGGACCCACTATGAAGCTTTCTTT
NA	TRBJ2-7	11	TRBV28	many	CASTKSYEQYF	TGTGCCAGCACTAAGTCCTACGAGCAGTACTTC